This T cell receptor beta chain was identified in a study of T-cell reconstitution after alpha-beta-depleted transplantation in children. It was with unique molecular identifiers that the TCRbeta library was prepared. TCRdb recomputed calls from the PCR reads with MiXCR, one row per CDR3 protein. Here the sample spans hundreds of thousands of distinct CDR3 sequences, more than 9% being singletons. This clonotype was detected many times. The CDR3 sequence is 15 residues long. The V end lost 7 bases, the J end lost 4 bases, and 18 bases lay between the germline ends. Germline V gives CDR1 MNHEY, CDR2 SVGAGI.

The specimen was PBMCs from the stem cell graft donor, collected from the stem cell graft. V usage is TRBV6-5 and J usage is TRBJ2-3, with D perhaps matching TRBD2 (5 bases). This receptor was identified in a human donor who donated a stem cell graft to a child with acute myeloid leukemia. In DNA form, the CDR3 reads TGTGCCAGCACGAGAACGGGGTCCTCCCCAGATACGCAGTATTTT. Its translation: CASTRTGSSPDTQYF.